These 9 T cell receptor beta chains share one sample of origin, sequenced in a study of CXCR3-negative and CXCR3-positive naive CD8 T cells. Libraries of TRB cDNA were made by 5' RACE and carried UMIs. Reanalyzing the 5' RACE reads, TCRdb keeps one entry per CDR3 protein, without DNA. This table holds about 28,000 distinct CDR3 sequences. Material: memory CD8+ T cells from blood. The receptors derive from a human donor in good health. Some clones in this sample may be carry-over from other donors' samples.

The rearrangement joins TRBV7-6 to TRBJ2-7; TCRdb lists TRBD1, though no DNA is available to test this call. CDR3 length: 13 residues. Germline V gene lookup returns CDR1 SGHVS and CDR2 FNYEAQ. This CDR3 reads CASQTGVASEQYF.

The chain employs TRBV5-6 and TRBJ2-4; with no DNA, the TCRdb D assignment of TRBD1 cannot be verified. Germline V gives CDR1 SGHDT, CDR2 YYEEEE. The CDR3 has 12 amino acids. The CDR3 here is CASSTYRAIQYF.

The chain uses TRBV7-9 and TRBJ1-1. Looked up from germline, CDR1 is SEHNR and CDR2 is FQNEAQ (reference sequence). The CDR3 contains 13 residues. CDR3 sequence: CASSLALNTEAFF.

The J gene is TRBJ2-1, the V gene TRBV5-1. The germline V gene has CDR1 SGHRS and CDR2 YFSETQ. The length of the CDR3 is 16 residues. CDR3: CASSLAAASSYNEQFF.

The chain links TRBV19 to TRBJ2-5; TCRdb lists TRBD2, though no DNA is available to test this call. The CDR3 has 16 residues. Germline V gene data show CDR1 as LNHDA and CDR2 as SQIVND (reference sequence). CDR3 protein: CASSTLAGRARETQYF.

The CDR3 loop is CASSLALGLAKNIQYF. The V gene is TRBV5-1, the J gene TRBJ2-4. Germline assignment: CDR1 SGHRS and CDR2 YFSETQ. The CDR3 runs to 16 residues.

This sequence joins TRBV24-1 and TRBJ2-3; there is no DNA to check the TCRdb D call of TRBD2. The V gene's germline CDR1 is KGHDR and CDR2 SFDVKD. The CDR3 consists of 13 residues. The CDR3 reads CATRGEGSDTQYF.

The V and J genes are TRBV7-6 and TRBJ2-7. Germline assignment: CDR1 SGHVS and CDR2 FNYEAQ. CDR3 length equals 18 residues. CDR3 amino acids: CASSLSASGSTSSYEQYF.

The V and J genes are TRBV28 and TRBJ1-5. This CDR3 has 14 amino acids. Germline V gene lookup returns CDR1 MDHEN and CDR2 SYDVKM. The chain's CDR3 is CASSLTGSNQPQHF.